Listed below are T cell receptor beta chains from one sample, sequenced in a study of technical replicates of blood from four donors. Sequencing used immunoSEQ multiplex PCR; TCRdb keeps in-frame clones, though not all of them. The sample has around 75,000 clones, about 93% seen once. The sample was T cells isolated from PBMCs. These receptor sequences come from a human donor in good health. Both conserved end residues are part of each CDR3. Fields, in order: clone size, V gene, CDR3 protein. Expanded clones get a size class; other rows say once, few or many, or leave the size out.

abundance: .; v_gene: TRBV5-1; CDR3aa: CASSSNRGHEQYF
abundance: .; v_gene: TRBV11-2; CDR3aa: CASSQALADTQYF
abundance: .; v_gene: TRBV28; CDR3aa: CASSALGQGGETQYF
abundance: .; v_gene: TRBV5-1; CDR3aa: CASSERVSYEQYF
abundance: .; v_gene: TRBV13; CDR3aa: CASSWTGRVEQYF
abundance: .; v_gene: TRBV7-9; CDR3aa: CASSLLAGNYEQYF
abundance: .; v_gene: TRBV12-5; CDR3aa: CASGLVRSSAQGHYSNQPQHF
abundance: .; v_gene: TRBV14; CDR3aa: CASSQVSGYEQYF
abundance: .; v_gene: TRBV18; CDR3aa: CASSPPGSGRVTDTQYF
abundance: .; v_gene: TRBV11-1; CDR3aa: CASSYGQGIDEQFF
abundance: few; v_gene: TRBV19; CDR3aa: CASSSQNSEYNEQFF
abundance: once; v_gene: TRBV29-1; CDR3aa: CSVRYGLAGGTDTQYF
abundance: .; v_gene: TRBV19; CDR3aa: CASSMVVSGANVLAF
abundance: .; v_gene: TRBV4-2; CDR3aa: CASSQAAGSSYNEQFF
abundance: .; v_gene: TRBV14; CDR3aa: CASSQGGVRQFF
abundance: .; v_gene: TRBV11-2; CDR3aa: CASRLGQTNTGELFF